Detailed here is one TCR beta chain. The antigen remains undetermined. The data were produced by immunoSEQ multiplex PCR, yet TCRdb's version contains in-frame clones alone and is incomplete. Here the sample spans roughly 150,000 clones, under 95% being singletons. This sample was taken from a study of T cell responses to AZD1222 COVID-19 vaccine. Findings and caveats of the study: Unmutated variant regions reportedly attract nearly half of all spike-specific TCRs. Females outnumbered males among donors, who were mostly white British; clonal diversity was possibly underestimated.

Germline assignment: CDR1 KGHSH and CDR2 LQKENI. This CDR3 spans 15 amino acids. V was cut by 2 bases and J by 7 bases, with 12 bases left in between. The clonotype comes from an adult in good health. J is TRBJ1-6 and V is TRBV18; the D gene is possibly TRBD1 (5 bases). The specimen was peripheral blood, collected on day 0 of AZD1222 vaccination. Written as DNA, the CDR3 is TGTGCCAGCTCACCAGGGGCCACTACCAATTCACCCCTCCACTTT. Translated: CASSPGATTNSPLHF.